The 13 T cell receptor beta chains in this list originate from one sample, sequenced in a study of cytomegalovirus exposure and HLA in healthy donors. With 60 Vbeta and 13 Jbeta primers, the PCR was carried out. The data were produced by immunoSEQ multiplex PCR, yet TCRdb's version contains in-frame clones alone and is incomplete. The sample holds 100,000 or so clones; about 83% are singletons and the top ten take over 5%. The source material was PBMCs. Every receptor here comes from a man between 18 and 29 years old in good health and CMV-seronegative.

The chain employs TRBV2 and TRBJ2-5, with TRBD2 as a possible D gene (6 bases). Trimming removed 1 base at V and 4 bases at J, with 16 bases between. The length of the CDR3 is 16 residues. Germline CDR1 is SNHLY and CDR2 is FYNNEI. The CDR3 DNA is TGTGCCAGCAGTGAAGAGGGCGGCGGGGCTGGAGAGACCCAGTACTTC. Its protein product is CASSEEGGGAGETQYF.

The CDR3: CASSFTGVVNIQYF. CDR3 coding DNA: TGTGCCAGCAGCTTTACAGGGGTGGTGAACATTCAGTACTTC. The chain has TRBV11-2 and TRBJ2-4; 7 positions agree with TRBD1. V gave up 3 bases and J gave up 7 bases; unmatched junction bases: 6. Germline V gives CDR1 SGHAT, CDR2 FQNNGV. The CDR3 covers 14 residues. Together with reference TRBV11-2 and TRBJ2-4, the CDR3 gives the full variable domain: EAGVAQSPRYKIIEKRQSVAFWCNPISGHATLYWYQQILGQGPKLLIQFQNNGVVDDSQLPKDRFSAERLKGVDSTLKIQPAKLEDSAVYLCASSFTGVVNIQYFGAGTRLSVL.

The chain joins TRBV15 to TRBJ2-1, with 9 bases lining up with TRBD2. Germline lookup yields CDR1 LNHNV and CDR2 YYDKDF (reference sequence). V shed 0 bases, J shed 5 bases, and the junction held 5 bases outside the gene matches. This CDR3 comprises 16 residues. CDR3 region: CATSRETSGDNNEQFF. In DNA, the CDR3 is TGTGCCACCAGCAGAGAGACTAGCGGAGACAACAATGAGCAGTTCTTC.

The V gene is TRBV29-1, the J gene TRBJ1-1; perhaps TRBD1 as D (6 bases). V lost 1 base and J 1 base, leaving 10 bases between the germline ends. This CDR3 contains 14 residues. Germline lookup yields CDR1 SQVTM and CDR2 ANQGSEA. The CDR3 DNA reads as TGCAGCGTTGAAGGGGTGACAGGGAACACTGAAGCTTTCTTT. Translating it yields CSVEGVTGNTEAFF.

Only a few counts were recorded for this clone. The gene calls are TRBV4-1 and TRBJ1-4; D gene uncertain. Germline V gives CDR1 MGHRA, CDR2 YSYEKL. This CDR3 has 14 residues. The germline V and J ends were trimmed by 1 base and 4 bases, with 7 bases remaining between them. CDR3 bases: TGCGCCAGCAGCCAAGTCACTCGTAATGAAAAACTGTTTTTT. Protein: CASSQVTRNEKLFF.

CDR3 residues: CASSYLAGVTGELFF. The CDR3, as DNA: TGTGCCAGCAGTTATTTAGCGGGAGTTACCGGGGAGCTGTTTTTT. This sequence joins TRBV6-6 and TRBJ2-2, with TRBD2 identical over 9 bases. The germline CDR1 and CDR2 sequences are MNHNY and SVGAGI (reference sequence). Trimming removed 3 bases from V and 5 bases from J; junction bases left unmatched: 4. The CDR3 has 15 amino acids.

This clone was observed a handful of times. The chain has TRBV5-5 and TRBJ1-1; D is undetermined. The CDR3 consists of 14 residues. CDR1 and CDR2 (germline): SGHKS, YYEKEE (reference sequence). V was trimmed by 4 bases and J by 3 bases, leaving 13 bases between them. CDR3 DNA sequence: TGTGCCAGCAGCCCAAGGACGAGGGACACTGAAGCTTTCTTT. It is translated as CASSPRTRDTEAFF.

The CDR3 region is CASSPASSYNEQFF. The CDR3 DNA reads TGTGCCAGCAGTCCGGCTAGCTCCTACAATGAGCAGTTCTTC. V and J are TRBV27 and TRBJ2-1; D is uncertain. V gave up 5 bases and J gave up 0 bases, with 8 bases separating them. Germline CDR1 reads MNHEY; CDR2 reads SMNVEV (reference sequence). This CDR3 has 14 amino acids.

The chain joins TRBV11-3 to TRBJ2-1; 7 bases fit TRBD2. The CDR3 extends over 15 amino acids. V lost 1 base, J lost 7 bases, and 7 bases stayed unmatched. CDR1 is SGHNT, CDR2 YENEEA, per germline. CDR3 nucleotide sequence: TGTGCCAGCAGCTTAGGGGGGAGGGCCTTAAATGAGCAGTTCTTC. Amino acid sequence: CASSLGGRALNEQFF.

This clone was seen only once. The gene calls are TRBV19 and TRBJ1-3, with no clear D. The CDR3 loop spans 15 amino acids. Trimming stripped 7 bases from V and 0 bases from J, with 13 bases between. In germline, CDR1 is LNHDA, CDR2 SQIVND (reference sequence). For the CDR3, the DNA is TGTGCCAGTATTGAGCGGGAGAGCTCTGGAAACACCATATATTTT. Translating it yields CASIERESSGNTIYF.

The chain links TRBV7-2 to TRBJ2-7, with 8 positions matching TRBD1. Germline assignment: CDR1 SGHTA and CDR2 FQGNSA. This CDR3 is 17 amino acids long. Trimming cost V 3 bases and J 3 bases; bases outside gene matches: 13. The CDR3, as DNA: TGTGCCAGCAGCTTCAGGGGGCCGGGACAGACCTACTACGAGCAGTACTTC. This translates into CASSFRGPGQTYYEQYF.

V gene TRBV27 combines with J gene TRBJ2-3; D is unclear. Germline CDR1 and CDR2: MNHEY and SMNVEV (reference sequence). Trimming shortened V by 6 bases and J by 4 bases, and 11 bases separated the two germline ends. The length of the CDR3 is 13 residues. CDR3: CASSPLPPDTQYF. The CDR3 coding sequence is TGTGCCAGCAGCCCCCTCCCCCCAGATACGCAGTATTTT.

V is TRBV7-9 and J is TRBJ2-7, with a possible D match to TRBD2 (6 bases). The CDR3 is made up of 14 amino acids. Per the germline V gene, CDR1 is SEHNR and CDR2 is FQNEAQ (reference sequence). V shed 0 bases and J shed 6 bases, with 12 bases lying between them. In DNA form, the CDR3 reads TGTGCCAGCAGCTTAGCTCTAGCGACCGGCGAGCAGTACTTC. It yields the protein CASSLALATGEQYF.